The entry that follows covers one TCR beta chain sequence. As yet, its antigen is unknown. Generated by immunoSEQ multiplex PCR, the TCRdb table keeps only in-frame clones and is missing some. This table has roughly 21,000 clones, 95% to 99% appearing once. The data were taken from a study of T cells after posttransplantation cyclophosphamide. CDR1 and CDR2 from the germline V gene are LNHNV and YYDKDF (reference sequence). Trimming cost V 4 bases and J 4 bases; bases outside gene matches: 5. The CDR3 extends over 15 amino acids. Study-wide results and caveats: Later post-transplant blood repertoires were often dominated by donor CD8+ memory clones.

The related graft donor's blood sample was taken on the day of bone marrow donation. The naive gate required viable CD3+CD4+ or CD3+CD8+ cells with CCR7+CD45RA+CD45RO-CD95-CD27+CD28+ phenotype. The chain combines TRBV15 with TRBJ2-1; TRBD1 aligns across 9 bases. The sequencing input was naive CD8+ T cells sorted from PBMCs. The source is a man between 35 and 55 years old in good health, CMV-negative, and a related stem cell transplant donor. The CDR3 region is CATSIRGQGYNEQFF. The CDR3 DNA is TGTGCCACCAGCATTCGGGGACAGGGATACAATGAGCAGTTCTTC.